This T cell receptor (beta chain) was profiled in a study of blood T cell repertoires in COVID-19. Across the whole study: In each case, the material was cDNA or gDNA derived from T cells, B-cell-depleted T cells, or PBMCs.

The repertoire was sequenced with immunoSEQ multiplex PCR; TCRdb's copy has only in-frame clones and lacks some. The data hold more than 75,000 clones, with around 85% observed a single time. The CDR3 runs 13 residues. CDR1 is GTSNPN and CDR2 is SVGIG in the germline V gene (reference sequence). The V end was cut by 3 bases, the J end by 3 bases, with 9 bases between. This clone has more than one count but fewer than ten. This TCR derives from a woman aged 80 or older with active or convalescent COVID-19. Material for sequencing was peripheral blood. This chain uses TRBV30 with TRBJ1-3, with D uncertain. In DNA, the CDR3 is TGTGCCTGGAGCTTGTCTTTTGGAAACACCATATATTTT. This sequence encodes CAWSLSFGNTIYF.